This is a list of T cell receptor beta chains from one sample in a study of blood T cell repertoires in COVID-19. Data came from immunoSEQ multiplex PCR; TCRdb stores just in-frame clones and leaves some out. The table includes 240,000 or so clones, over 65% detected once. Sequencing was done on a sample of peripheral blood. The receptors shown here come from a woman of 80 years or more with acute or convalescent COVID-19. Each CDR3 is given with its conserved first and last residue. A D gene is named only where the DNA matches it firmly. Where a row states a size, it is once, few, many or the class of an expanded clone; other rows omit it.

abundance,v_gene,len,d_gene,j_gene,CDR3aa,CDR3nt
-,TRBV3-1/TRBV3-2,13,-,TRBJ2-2,CASSRLGAGELFF,TGTGCCAGCAGCCGTCTGGGAGCCGGGGAGCTGTTTTTT
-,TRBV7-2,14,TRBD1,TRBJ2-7,CASSSGTGDDEQYF,TGTGCCAGCAGCTCGGGGACAGGGGACGACGAGCAGTACTTC
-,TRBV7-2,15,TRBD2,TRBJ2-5,CASSSGTSGIGTQYF,TGTGCCAGCAGCTCCGGGACTAGCGGGATTGGGACCCAGTACTTC
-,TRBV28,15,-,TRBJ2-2,CASSLGGTNTGELFF,TGTGCCAGCAGTTTAGGCGGTACGAACACCGGGGAGCTGTTTTTT
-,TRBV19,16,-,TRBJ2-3,CASSIDNGRLLDTQYF,TGTGCCAGTAGTATAGATAATGGGCGTCTGCTAGATACGCAGTATTTT
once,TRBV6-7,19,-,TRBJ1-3,CASRYLTPPGPHSGNTIYF,TGTGCCAGCAGGTACCTTACTCCGCCAGGGCCCCACTCTGGAAACACCATATATTTT
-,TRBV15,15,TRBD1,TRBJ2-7,CATSRGRQGLDEQYF,TGTGCCACCAGCAGAGGCAGACAGGGATTGGACGAGCAGTACTTC
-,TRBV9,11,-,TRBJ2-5,CASSVVVTQYF,TGTGCCAGCAGCGTAGTAGTGACCCAGTACTTC
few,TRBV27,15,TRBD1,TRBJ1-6,CASSLWTGGGSPLHF,TGTGCCAGCAGTTTATGGACAGGGGGGGGCTCACCCCTCCACTTT
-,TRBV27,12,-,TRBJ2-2,CASSFPGGELFF,TGTGCCAGCAGTTTCCCCGGCGGGGAGCTGTTTTTT
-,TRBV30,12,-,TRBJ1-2,CAWSDRNYGYTF,TGTGCCTGGAGTGACAGAAACTATGGCTACACCTTC
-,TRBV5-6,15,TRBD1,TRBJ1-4,CASSRGQGARGKLFF,TGTGCCAGCAGCCGCGGACAGGGGGCACGAGGAAAACTGTTTTTT
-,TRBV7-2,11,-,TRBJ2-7,CASSYFSEQYF,TGTGCCAGCAGCTACTTTTCCGAGCAGTACTTC
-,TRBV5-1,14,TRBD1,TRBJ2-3,CASSTGQGPDTQYF,TGCGCCAGCAGCACCGGACAGGGCCCGGATACGCAGTATTTT
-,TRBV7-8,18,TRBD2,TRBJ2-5,CASSSHLDRGGRLKTQYF,TGTGCCAGCAGCTCCCATCTTGACCGCGGGGGGCGTCTGAAGACCCAGTACTTC
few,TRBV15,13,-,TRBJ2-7,CATSRDRGYEQYF,TGTGCCACCAGCAGAGATCGAGGCTACGAGCAGTACTTC
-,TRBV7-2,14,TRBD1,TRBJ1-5,CASSLQGAGQPQHF,TGTGCCAGCAGCTTACAGGGGGCGGGTCAGCCCCAGCATTTT
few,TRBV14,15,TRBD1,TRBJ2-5,CASSQQGARSETQYF,TGTGCCAGCAGCCAACAGGGGGCGCGCTCGGAGACCCAGTACTTC
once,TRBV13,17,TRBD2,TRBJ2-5,CASSLLAGGRPRETQYF,TGTGCCAGCAGCCTCCTAGCGGGGGGGCGGCCGAGGGAGACCCAGTACTTC
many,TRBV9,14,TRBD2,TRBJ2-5,CASSSSGMGETQYF,TGTGCCAGCAGTTCTAGCGGGATGGGGGAGACCCAGTACTTC
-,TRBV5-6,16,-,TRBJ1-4,CASSPGRRGTLEKLFF,TGTGCCAGCAGCCCAGGGCGAAGGGGGACACTGGAAAAACTGTTTTTT
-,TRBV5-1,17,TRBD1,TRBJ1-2,CASSMGQGSLLNYGYTF,TGCGCCAGCAGCATGGGACAGGGGTCCCTCTTAAACTATGGCTACACCTTC
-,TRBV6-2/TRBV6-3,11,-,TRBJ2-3,CASSGQDTQYF,TGTGCCAGCAGTGGACAGGATACGCAGTATTTT
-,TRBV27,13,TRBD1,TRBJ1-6,CASTPDRASPLHF,TGTGCCAGCACCCCGGACAGGGCTTCACCCCTCCACTTT
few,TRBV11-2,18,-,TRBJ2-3,CASSFGTGSGGFTDTQYF,TGTGCCAGCAGCTTCGGGACAGGAAGCGGGGGGTTCACAGATACGCAGTATTTT